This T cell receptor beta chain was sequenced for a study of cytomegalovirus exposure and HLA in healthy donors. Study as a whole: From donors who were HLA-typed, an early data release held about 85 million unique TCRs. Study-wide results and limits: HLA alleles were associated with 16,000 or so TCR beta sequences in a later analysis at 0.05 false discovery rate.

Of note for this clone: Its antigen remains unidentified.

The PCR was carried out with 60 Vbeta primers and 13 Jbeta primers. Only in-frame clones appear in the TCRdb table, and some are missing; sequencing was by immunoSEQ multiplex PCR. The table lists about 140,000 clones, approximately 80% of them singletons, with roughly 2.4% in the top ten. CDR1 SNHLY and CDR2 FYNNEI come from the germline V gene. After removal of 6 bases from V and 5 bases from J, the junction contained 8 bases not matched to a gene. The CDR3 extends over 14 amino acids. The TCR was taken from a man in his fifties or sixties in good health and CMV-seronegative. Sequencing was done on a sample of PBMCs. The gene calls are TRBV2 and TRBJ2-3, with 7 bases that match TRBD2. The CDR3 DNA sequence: TGTGCCAGCAGCTTAAGCGGGACGAAAGATACGCAGTATTTT. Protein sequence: CASSLSGTKDTQYF. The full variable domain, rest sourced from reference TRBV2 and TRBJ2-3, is EPEVTQTPSHQVTQMGQEVILRCVPISNHLYFYWYRQILGQKVEFLVSFYNNEISEKSEIFDDQFSVERPDGSNFTLKIRSTKLEDSAMYFCASSLSGTKDTQYFGPGTRLTVL.